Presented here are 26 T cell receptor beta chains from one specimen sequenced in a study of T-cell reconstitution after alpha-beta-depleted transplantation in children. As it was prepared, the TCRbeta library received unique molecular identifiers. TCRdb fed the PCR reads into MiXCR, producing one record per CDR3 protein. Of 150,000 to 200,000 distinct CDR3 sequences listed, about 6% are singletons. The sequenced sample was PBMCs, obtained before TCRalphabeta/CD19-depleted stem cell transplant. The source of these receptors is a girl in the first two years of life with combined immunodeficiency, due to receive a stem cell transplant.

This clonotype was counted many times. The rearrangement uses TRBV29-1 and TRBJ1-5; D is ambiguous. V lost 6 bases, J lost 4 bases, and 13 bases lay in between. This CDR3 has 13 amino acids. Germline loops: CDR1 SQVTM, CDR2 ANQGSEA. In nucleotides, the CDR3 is TGCAGCGTGTGTACATCAAGGAATCAGCCCCAGCATTTT. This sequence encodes CSVCTSRNQPQHF.

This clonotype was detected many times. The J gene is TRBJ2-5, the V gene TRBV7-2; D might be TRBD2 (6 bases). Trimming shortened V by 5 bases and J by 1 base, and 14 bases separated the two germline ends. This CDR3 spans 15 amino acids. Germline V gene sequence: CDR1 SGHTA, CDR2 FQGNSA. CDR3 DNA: TGTGCCAGCAGCCGTGGGACTCCGATCCAAGAGACCCAGTACTTC. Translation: CASSRGTPIQETQYF.

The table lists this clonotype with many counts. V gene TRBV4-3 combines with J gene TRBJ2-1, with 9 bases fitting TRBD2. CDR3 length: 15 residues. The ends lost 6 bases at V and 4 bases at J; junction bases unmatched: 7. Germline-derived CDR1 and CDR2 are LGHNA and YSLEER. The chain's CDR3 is CASRQREAPYNEQFF. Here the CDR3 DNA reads TGCGCCAGCAGACAGCGGGAGGCCCCTTACAATGAGCAGTTCTTC.

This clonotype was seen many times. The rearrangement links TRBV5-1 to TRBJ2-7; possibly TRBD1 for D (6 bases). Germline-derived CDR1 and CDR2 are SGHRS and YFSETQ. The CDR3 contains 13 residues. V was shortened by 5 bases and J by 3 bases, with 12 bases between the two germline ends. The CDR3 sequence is CASSIGGIYEQYF. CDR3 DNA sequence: TGCGCCAGCAGTATAGGGGGTATCTACGAGCAGTACTTC.

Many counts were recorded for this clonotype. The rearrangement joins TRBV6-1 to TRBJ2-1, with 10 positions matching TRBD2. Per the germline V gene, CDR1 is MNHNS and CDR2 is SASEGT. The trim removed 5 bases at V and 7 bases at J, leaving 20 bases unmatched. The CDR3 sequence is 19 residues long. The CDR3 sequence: CASSLYNSPLAGAGNEQFF. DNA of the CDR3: TGTGCCAGCAGTCTCTACAACTCGCCCCTAGCGGGAGCGGGAAATGAGCAGTTCTTC.

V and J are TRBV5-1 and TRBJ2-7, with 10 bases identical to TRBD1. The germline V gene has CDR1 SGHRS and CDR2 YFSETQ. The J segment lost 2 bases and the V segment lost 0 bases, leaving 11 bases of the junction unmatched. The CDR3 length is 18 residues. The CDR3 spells CASSLAPRDRGPPYEQYF. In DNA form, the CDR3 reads TGCGCCAGCAGCTTGGCCCCGCGCGACAGGGGGCCCCCCTACGAGCAGTACTTC.

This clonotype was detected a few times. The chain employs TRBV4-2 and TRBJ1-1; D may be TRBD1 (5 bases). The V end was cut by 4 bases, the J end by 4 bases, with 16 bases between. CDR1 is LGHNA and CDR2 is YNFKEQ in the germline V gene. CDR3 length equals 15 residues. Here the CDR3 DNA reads TGTGCCAGCAGCCCGCTTCAGGGTTCTGGCACTGAAGCTTTCTTT. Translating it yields CASSPLQGSGTEAFF.

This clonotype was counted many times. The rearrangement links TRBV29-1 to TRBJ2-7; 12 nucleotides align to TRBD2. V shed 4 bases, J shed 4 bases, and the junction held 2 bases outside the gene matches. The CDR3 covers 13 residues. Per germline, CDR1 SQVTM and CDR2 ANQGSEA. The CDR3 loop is CSVVLAGGYEQYF. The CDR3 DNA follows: TGCAGCGTTGTTCTAGCGGGGGGGTACGAGCAGTACTTC.

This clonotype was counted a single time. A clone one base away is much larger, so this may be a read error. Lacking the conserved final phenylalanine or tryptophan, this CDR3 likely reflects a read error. The CDR3 reads CASSAPGAGNTIYS. DNA for the CDR3: TGTGCCAGCAGCGCCCCAGGGGCTGGAAACACCATATATTCT. The chain is built from TRBV7-2 and TRBJ1-3, with a weak D call TRBD1 (6 bases). Per the germline V gene, CDR1 is SGHTA and CDR2 is FQGNSA. V was cut by 5 bases and J by 2 bases, with 10 bases left in between. This CDR3 is 14 amino acids long.

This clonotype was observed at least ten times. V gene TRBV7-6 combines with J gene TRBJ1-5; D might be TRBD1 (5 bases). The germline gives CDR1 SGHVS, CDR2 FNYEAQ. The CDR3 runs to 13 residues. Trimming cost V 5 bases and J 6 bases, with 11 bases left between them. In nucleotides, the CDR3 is TGTGCCAGCAGCCAGCAAGGGGCTCAGCCCCAGCATTTT. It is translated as CASSQQGAQPQHF.

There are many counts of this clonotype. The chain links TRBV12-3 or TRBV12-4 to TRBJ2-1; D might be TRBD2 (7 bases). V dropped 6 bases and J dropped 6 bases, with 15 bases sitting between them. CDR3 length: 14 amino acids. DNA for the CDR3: TGTGCCAGCAGGGACAGACTAGCCAGCAATGAGCAGTTCTTC. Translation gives CASRDRLASNEQFF.

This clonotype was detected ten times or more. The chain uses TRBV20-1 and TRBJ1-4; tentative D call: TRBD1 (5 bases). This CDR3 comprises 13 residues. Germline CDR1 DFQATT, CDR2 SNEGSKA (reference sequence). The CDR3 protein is CSPLPTANEKLFF. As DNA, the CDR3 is TGCAGCCCTCTCCCGACAGCGAATGAAAAACTGTTTTTT.

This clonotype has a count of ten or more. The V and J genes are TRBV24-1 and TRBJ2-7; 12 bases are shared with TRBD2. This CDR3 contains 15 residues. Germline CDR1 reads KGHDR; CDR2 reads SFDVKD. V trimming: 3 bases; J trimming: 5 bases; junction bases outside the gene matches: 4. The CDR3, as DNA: TGTGCCACCAGTGATCCATGGACTAGCGGGGACGAGCAGTACTTC. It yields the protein CATSDPWTSGDEQYF.

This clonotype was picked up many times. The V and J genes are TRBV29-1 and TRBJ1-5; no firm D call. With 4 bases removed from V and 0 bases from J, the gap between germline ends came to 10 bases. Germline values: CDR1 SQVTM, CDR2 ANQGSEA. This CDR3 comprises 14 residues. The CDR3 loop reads CSVGSRDSNQPQHF. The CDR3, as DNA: TGCAGCGTTGGATCTAGGGATAGCAATCAGCCCCAGCATTTT.

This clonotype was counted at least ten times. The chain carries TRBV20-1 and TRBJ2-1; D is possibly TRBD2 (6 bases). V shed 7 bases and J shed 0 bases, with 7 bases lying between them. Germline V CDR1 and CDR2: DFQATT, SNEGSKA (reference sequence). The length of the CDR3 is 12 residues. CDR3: CSVGSSYNEQFF. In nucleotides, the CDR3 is TGCAGTGTCGGGAGCTCCTACAATGAGCAGTTCTTC.

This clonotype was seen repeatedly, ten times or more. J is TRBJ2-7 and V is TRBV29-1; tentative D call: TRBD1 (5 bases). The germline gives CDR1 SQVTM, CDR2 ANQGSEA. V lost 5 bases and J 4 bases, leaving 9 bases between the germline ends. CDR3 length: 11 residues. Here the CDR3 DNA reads TGCAGCGTTACCAGGGAATACGAGCAGTACTTC. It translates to CSVTREYEQYF.

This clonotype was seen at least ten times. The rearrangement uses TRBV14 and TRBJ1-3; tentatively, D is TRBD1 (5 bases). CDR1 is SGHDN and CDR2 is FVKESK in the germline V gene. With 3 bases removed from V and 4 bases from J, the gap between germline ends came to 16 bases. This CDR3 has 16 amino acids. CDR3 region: CASSHREGIVGNTIYF. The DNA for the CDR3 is TGTGCCAGCAGCCACAGGGAGGGCATCGTCGGAAACACCATATATTTT.

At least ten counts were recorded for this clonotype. DNA of the CDR3: TGCAGTGCTAGAGTAGTTGATGACTACGAGCAGTACTTC. Its protein product is CSARVVDDYEQYF. The chain combines TRBV20-1 with TRBJ2-7; D remains ambiguous. This CDR3 has 13 residues. Germline V gives CDR1 DFQATT, CDR2 SNEGSKA (reference sequence). The V and J ends lost 1 base and 3 bases respectively, with 10 bases between them.

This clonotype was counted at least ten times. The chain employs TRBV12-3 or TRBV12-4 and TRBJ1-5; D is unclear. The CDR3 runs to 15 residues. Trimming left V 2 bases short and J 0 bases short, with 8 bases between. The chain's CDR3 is CASSLQYHSNQPQHF. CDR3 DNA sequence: TGTGCCAGCAGTTTACAGTACCATAGCAATCAGCCCCAGCATTTT.

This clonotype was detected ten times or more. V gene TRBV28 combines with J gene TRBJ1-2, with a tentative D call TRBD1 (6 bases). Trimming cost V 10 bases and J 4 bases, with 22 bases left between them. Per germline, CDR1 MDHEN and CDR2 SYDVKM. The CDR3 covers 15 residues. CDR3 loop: CATHHYLGGSYGYTF. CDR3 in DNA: TGTGCCACTCACCACTACCTAGGGGGGAGCTATGGCTACACCTTC.

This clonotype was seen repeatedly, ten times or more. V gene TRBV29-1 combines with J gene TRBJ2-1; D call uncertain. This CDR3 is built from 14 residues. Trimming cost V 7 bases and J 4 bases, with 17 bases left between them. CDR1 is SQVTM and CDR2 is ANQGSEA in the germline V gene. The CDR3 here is CSAPLFGAYNEQFF. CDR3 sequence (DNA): TGCAGCGCCCCGCTTTTCGGAGCATACAATGAGCAGTTCTTC.

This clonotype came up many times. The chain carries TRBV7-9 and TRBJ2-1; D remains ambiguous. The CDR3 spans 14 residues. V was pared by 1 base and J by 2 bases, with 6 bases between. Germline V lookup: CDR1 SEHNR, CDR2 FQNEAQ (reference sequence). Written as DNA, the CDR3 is TGTGCCAGCAGCTTAGAGAGACCCTACAATGAGCAGTTCTTC. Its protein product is CASSLERPYNEQFF.

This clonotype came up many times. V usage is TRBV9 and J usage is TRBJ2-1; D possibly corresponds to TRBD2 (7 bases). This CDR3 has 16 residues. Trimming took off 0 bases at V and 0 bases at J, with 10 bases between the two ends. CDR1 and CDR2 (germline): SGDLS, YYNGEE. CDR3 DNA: TGTGCCAGCAGCGTAGGAGGGGGGGGCTCCTACAATGAGCAGTTCTTC. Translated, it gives CASSVGGGGSYNEQFF. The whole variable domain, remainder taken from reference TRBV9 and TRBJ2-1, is DSGVTQTPKHLITATGQRVTLRCSPRSGDLSVYWYQQSLDQGLQFLIQYYNGEERAKGNILERFSAQQFPDLHSELNLSSLELGDSALYFCASSVGGGGSYNEQFFGPGTRLTVL.

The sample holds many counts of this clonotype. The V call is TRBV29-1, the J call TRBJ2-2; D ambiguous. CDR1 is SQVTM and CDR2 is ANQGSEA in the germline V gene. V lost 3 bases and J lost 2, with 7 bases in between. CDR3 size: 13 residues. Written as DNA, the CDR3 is TGCAGCGTTGAGAAGCCAAACACCGGGGAGCTGTTTTTT. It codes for CSVEKPNTGELFF.

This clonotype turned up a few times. The CDR3 loop is CSARDRWGRTQETQYF. CDR3 nucleotides: TGCAGTGCTAGAGATCGGTGGGGCCGGACGCAAGAGACCCAGTACTTC. This chain links TRBV20-1 with TRBJ2-5, with D perhaps TRBD1 (5 bases). CDR1 and CDR2 from the germline V gene are DFQATT and SNEGSKA (reference sequence). The CDR3 is made up of 16 amino acids. Trimming left V 0 bases short and J 2 bases short, with 16 bases between.

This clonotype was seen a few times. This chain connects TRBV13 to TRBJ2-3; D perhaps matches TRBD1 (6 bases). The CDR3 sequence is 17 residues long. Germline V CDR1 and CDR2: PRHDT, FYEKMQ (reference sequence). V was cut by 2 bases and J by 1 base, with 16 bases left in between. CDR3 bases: TGTGCCAGCAGCTTAAGGTTAAGGGGGTTTGGCACAGATACGCAGTATTTT. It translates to CASSLRLRGFGTDTQYF.